A single sample is the source of the 10 T cell receptor beta chains below, sequenced in a study of blood T cell repertoires in COVID-19. The data were produced by immunoSEQ multiplex PCR, yet TCRdb's version contains in-frame clones alone and is incomplete. The sample has a few hundred thousand clones, 86% seen once. Sequencing was performed on peripheral blood. Every receptor here comes from a woman aged 45-65 years with acute or convalescent COVID-19.

The chain has TRBV27 and TRBJ2-1; 9 positions match TRBD2. Germline trimming cut 10 bases from V and 6 bases from J; bases unmatched to any gene: 10. Germline V gene sequence: CDR1 MNHEY, CDR2 SMNVEV (reference sequence). The length of the CDR3 is 14 residues. The CDR3 nucleotides read TGTGCCACCCACGAGGGACTAGCCACCAATGAGCAGTTCTTC. The encoded protein is CATHEGLATNEQFF.

V gene TRBV12-3 or TRBV12-4 combines with J gene TRBJ2-7, with D unresolved. This CDR3 spans 13 amino acids. Trimming cost V 5 bases and J 7 bases, with 15 bases left between them. The CDR3 protein is CASSHSWLWEQYF. CDR3 DNA sequence: TGTGCCAGCAGTCATTCCTGGCTTTGGGAGCAGTACTTC.

The chain uses TRBV7-9 and TRBJ2-7; 9 positions match TRBD1. The V gene end was trimmed by 5 bases and the J gene end by 5 bases; junction bases not matched to a gene: 10. CDR1 is SEHNR and CDR2 is FQNEAQ in the germline V gene (reference sequence). CDR3 size: 15 residues. CDR3 sequence (DNA): TGTGCCAGCAGCAAGGACAGGGGCTCCGTGAACGAGCAGTACTTC. Protein sequence: CASSKDRGSVNEQYF. The variable domain in full, completed from reference TRBV7-9 and TRBJ2-7, reads DTGVSQNPRHKITKRGQNVTFRCDPISEHNRLYWYRQTLGQGPEFLTYFQNEAQLEKSRLLSDRFSAERPKGSFSTLEIQRTEQGDSAMYLCASSKDRGSVNEQYFGPGTRLTVT.

This chain links TRBV27 with TRBJ1-1; D not resolved. Germline CDR1 is MNHEY and CDR2 is SMNVEV (reference sequence). The CDR3 sequence is 15 residues long. The V gene lost 0 bases and the J gene lost 0 bases, with 8 bases spanning the gap. The CDR3 reads CASSLSVQLNTEAFF. The DNA for the CDR3 is TGTGCCAGCAGTTTATCGGTACAGTTGAACACTGAAGCTTTCTTT.

The chain is built from TRBV5-1 and TRBJ1-2; no clear D. With 2 bases removed from V and 0 bases from J, the gap between germline ends came to 14 bases. Germline V lookup: CDR1 SGHRS, CDR2 YFSETQ. The CDR3 has 16 residues. DNA for the CDR3: TGCGCCAGCAGCTTCGAAACAGCGGTTACTAACTATGGCTACACCTTC. It codes for CASSFETAVTNYGYTF.

The chain recombines TRBV24-1 with TRBJ1-5, with no clear D. Per germline, CDR1 KGHDR and CDR2 SFDVKD. There are 14 residues in the CDR3. The V end lost 5 bases, the J end lost 4 bases, and 11 bases lay between the germline ends. CDR3 bases: TGTGCCACCAGTGGCGGTGGAGCTAATCAGCCCCAGCATTTT. Translated, it gives CATSGGGANQPQHF.

V and J are TRBV28 and TRBJ2-7; TRBD1 agrees at 9 bases. This CDR3 region has 16 residues. The trim removed 4 bases at V and 4 bases at J, leaving 11 bases unmatched. Per the germline V gene, CDR1 is MDHEN and CDR2 is SYDVKM. The CDR3 DNA reads as TGTGCCAGCAGTTCTGACCCCGGTGGACAGGGGTACGAGCAGTACTTC. It encodes CASSSDPGGQGYEQYF.

The V call is TRBV7-2, the J call TRBJ2-2, with 9 bases lining up with TRBD2. The CDR3 totals 18 residues. V lost 2 bases, J lost 1 base, and 8 bases stayed unmatched. The germline V gene encodes CDR1 SGHTA and CDR2 FQGNSA. This chain's CDR3 is CASSLSGAGGLNTGELFF. The CDR3 region has the DNA TGTGCCAGCAGCTTAAGTGGGGCGGGAGGGCTGAACACCGGGGAGCTGTTTTTT.

The chain has TRBV7-2 and TRBJ1-2, with 10 bases identical to TRBD1. CDR1 and CDR2 from the germline V gene are SGHTA and FQGNSA. The CDR3 spans 13 residues. The ends lost 6 bases at V and 8 bases at J; junction bases unmatched: 6. CDR3 sequence (DNA): TGTGCCAGCAGGACCGGGACAGGGGTCGGCTACACCTTC. It encodes CASRTGTGVGYTF.

This sequence joins TRBV5-4 and TRBJ1-5; 7 positions match TRBD1. CDR1 is SGHNT, CDR2 YYREEE, per germline (reference sequence). V gave up 4 bases and J gave up 4 bases; unmatched junction bases: 5. The CDR3 has 14 residues. The CDR3 sequence is CASSLQGENQPQHF. As DNA, the CDR3 is TGTGCCAGCAGCCTTCAGGGGGAAAATCAGCCCCAGCATTTT.